The clone carrying this T cell receptor beta chain was counted many times. Its target is unknown. The sample is drawn from a study of spatial heterogeneity in lung cancer. About the research overall: Across the raw uncorrected reads, a unique TCR and UMI combination was observed, on average, more than ten times. Regarding the study as a whole: Relative to follow-up, resection was when ubiquitous expanded tumor TCRs appeared more in blood.

Individually, TCR cDNA molecules were each labelled with a unique molecular identifier. TCRdb itself ran the 5' RACE reads through MiXCR, one entry per CDR3 protein. In the table there are under 9,000 distinct CDR3 sequences, 6.5% to 8% of which are singletons. After removal of 0 bases from V and 6 bases from J, the junction contained 4 bases not matched to a gene. Germline V gene data show CDR1 as SGHRS and CDR2 as YFSETQ. The CDR3 has 15 amino acids. Time point defined: sample taken at primary tumor resection. The sequenced material consisted of unsorted whole RNA from tumor, nontumor lung or frozen PBMC. Samples were obtained from approximately 72 donors, all untreated early-stage non-small cell lung cancer patients.

This specimen consisted of PBMCs, obtained at surgery. The sequence derives from a female donor with early-stage non-small cell lung cancer. The chain employs TRBV5-1 and TRBJ2-5; 11 positions agree with TRBD2. The CDR3: CASSLGTSGSKTQYF. CDR3 coding DNA: TGCGCCAGCAGCTTGGGGACTAGCGGGTCGAAGACCCAGTACTTC.